The entry that follows covers one TCR beta chain sequence. Its cognate antigen has yet to be identified. Per-base qualities were not stored, and no clone one base away is much larger. These data belong to a study of siplizumab effects on memory and regulatory T cells (dated by TCRdb to the late 2010s). Some background on the complete study: The study examined how the anti-CD2 antibody siplizumab affects alloreactive T-cell subsets in allogeneic mixed lymphocyte reactions built from human PBMCs.

The full study reports these points: Of the alloreactive CD4+ clones that could be mapped, the Treg-derived share averaged about 63% with siplizumab compared with around 25% in control reactions. Siplizumab significantly lowered the cumulative frequency of alloreactive sequences that could be traced to unstimulated CD4+ memory T cells. Compared with memory T cells, unstimulated naive T cells appeared more diverse, and naive cells seemed to make a substantial contribution to the alloresponse. Whether proliferating Tregs from siplizumab cultures actually had suppressive function was not functionally confirmed. For roughly 75-96% of proliferating CD4+ or CD8+ clones, no naive or memory phenotype could be assigned. Sequences below about 10^-5 frequency were poorly captured, so only a minor fraction of alloreactive clones could be mapped to unstimulated subsets.

To prepare the library, the immunoSEQ multiplex PCR assay was applied. The deep sequencing platform assayed about 90,000 TCR templates per sample. Genomic DNA extracted from sorted T cells was used for TCRbeta CDR3 sequencing. Regarding the original processing steps: The R programming language was used for the clonal analysis of the TCRbeta CDR3 data. Alloreactive CD4+ and CD8+ clones were defined by comparing unstimulated samples with post-reaction CFSE-low samples. By matching sequences to the repertoires of sorted unstimulated Treg and non-Treg cells, each alloreactive CD4+ clone was assigned a regulatory or non-regulatory origin. Held by TCRdb, this immuneACCESS table contains in-frame sequences only and omits some clones. Under half of the omission traces to an unresolved V gene where checked; the cause of the rest is unknown. Clone size and V and J calls were adopted from that table, with D and trimming inferred from the DNA. The sample table contains just over 40,000 clones; only one count was recorded for around 90% of them. The top ten hold roughly 0.25% of the sample.

Its CDR3 holds 15 amino acids, cysteine through phenylalanine. The entry retains the CDR3 DNA only, 45 bases that are in frame from base 1. From the germline V gene, CDR1 is SGHAT and CDR2 is FQNNGV. V sheds 0 bases and J sheds 2 bases, leaving 8 bases between their ends. Unstimulated CD4+ memory cells were also sequenced in three donor pairs, together with CD4+ naive, CD8+ TEMRA, CD8+ naive and CD8+ effector memory subsets. Sorted unstimulated T cells and proliferating T cells recovered from mixed lymphocyte reactions were subjected to TCRbeta CDR3 sequencing. Fresh whole blood from nine to ten HLA-typed healthy donors was used as the source from which PBMCs were isolated.

The rearrangement combines TRBV11-2 with TRBJ2-1; the D gene is possibly TRBD1 or TRBD2, with 6 bases matching each. The sequencing input was naive CD4+ T cells sorted from blood. The cell subset or site label on this specimen signifies: unstimulated naive T cells. This sequence originates from a human donor in good health. The nucleotide sequence is TGTGCCAGCAGCTTAGATCGGGGGCCCTACAATGAGCAGTTCTTC. Its amino acids are CASSLDRGPYNEQFF.